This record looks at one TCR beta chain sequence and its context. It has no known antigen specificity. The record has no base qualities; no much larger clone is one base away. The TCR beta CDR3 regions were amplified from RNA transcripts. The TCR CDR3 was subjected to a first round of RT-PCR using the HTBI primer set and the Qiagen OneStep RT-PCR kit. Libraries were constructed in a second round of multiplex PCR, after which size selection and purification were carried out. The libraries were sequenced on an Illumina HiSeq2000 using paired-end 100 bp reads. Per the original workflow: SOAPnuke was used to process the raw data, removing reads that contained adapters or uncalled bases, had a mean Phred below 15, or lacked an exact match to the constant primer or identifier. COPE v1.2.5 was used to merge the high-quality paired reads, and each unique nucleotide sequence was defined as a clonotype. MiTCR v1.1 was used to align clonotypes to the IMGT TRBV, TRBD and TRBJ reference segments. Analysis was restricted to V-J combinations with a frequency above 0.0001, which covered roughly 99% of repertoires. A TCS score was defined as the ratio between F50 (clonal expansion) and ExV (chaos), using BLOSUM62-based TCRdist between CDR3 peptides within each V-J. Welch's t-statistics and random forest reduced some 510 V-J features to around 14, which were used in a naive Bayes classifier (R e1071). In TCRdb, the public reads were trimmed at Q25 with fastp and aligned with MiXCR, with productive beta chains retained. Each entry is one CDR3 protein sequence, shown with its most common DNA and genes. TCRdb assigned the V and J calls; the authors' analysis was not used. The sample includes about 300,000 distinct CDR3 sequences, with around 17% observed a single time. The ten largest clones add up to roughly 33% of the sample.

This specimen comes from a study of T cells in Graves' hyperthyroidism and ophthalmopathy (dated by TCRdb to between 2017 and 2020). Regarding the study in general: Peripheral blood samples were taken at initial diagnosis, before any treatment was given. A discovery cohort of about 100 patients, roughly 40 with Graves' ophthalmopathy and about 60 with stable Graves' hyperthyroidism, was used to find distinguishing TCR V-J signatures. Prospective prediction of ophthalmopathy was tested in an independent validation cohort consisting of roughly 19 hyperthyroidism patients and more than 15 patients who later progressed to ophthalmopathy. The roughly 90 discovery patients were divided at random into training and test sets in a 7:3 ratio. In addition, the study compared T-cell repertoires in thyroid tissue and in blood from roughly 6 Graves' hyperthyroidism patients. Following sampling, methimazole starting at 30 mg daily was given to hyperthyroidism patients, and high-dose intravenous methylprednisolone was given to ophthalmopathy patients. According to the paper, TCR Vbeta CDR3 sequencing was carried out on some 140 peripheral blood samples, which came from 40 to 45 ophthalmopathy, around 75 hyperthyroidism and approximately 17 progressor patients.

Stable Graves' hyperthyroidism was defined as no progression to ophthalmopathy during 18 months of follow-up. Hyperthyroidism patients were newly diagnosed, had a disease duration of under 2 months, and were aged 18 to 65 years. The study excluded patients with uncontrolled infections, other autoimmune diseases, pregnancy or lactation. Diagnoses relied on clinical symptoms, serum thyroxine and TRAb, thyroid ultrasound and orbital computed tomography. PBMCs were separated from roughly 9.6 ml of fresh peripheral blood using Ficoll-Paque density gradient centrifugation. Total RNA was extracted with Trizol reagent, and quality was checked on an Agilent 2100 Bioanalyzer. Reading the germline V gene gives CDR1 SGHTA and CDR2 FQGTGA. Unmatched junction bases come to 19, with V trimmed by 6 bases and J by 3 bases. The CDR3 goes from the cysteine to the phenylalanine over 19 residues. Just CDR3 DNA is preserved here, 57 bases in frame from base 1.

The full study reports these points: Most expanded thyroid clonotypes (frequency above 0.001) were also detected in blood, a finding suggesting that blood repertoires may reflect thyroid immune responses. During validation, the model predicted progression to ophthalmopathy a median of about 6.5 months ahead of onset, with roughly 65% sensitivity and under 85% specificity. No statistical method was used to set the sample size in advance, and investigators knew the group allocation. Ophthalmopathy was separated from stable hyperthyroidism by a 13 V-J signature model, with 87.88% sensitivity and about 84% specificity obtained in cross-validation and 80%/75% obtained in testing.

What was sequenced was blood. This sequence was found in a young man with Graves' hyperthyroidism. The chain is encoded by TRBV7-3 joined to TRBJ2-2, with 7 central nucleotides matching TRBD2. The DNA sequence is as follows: TGTGCCAGCAGTGGGTGTCTAGCGGTATTAGAAGGGGACACCGGGGAGCTGTTTTTT. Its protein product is CASSGCLAVLEGDTGELFF.